This passage covers 12 T cell receptor beta chains from one sample sequenced in a study of technical replicates of blood from several donors. Assay used: immunoSEQ multiplex PCR; TCRdb lists only in-frame clones, some missing. Here the sample spans about 17,000 clones, 82% being singletons. The sequenced sample was PBMCs. The receptors stem from a human donor in good health. Some clones in this sample may be carry-over from other donors' samples.

This chain connects TRBV28 to TRBJ1-3, with a possible D match to TRBD1 (6 bases). Germline assignment: CDR1 MDHEN and CDR2 SYDVKM. The CDR3 is 18 residues long. Trimming cost V 6 bases and J 0 bases, with 21 bases left between them. Written as DNA, the CDR3 is TGTGCCAGCAGCCCCGGCGGGAGGGCAGGGGTCTCTGGAAACACCATATATTTT. Its protein product is CASSPGGRAGVSGNTIYF.

This sequence joins TRBV21-1 and TRBJ1-5; TRBD1 is the table's D call, not checked against the DNA. TRBV21-1 constitutes a pseudogene. The CDR3 contains 17 residues. The CDR3 here is CASSRVEGVYGNQPQHF. CDR3 bases: TGTGCCAGCAGCAGGGTTGAGGGGGTTTACGGCAATCAGCCCCAGCATTTT.

This chain connects TRBV4-1 to TRBJ2-1; 11 nucleotides line up with TRBD2. This CDR3 is 17 amino acids long. V was pared by 0 bases and J by 9 bases, with 10 bases of the junction left unmatched. CDR1 and CDR2 from the germline V gene are MGHRA and YSYEKL. The CDR3 DNA follows: TGCGCCAGCAGCCAAGATGGACAACTAGCGGGAGATAGTGAGCAGTTCTTC. Translated: CASSQDGQLAGDSEQFF.

The rearrangement uses TRBV7-8 and TRBJ2-5; a weak D match, TRBD1 (5 bases). This CDR3 spans 15 amino acids. CDR1 SGHVS and CDR2 FQNEAQ come from the germline V gene. The germline V and J ends were trimmed by 1 base and 5 bases, with 14 bases remaining between them. In nucleotides, the CDR3 is TGTGCCAGCAGCTTAGGTCAGGGTGTAGGGGAGACCCAGTACTTC. Amino acid sequence: CASSLGQGVGETQYF.

This clone was detected a few times. This chain joins TRBV5-1 and TRBJ1-2; D not certain. CDR1 is SGHRS, CDR2 YFSETQ, per germline. CDR3 length: 14 residues. V was shortened by 4 bases and J by 4 bases, with 14 bases between the two germline ends. As DNA, the CDR3 is TGCGCCAGCAGCCTGGCTGGGAGCGTCTATGGCTACACCTTC. Amino acids: CASSLAGSVYGYTF.

V and J are TRBV5-6 and TRBJ2-7; TRBD2 matches at 9 bases. The CDR3 has 16 amino acids. Trimming at V came to 2 bases and at J to 7 bases, leaving 13 bases not matched to a gene. Germline V gene lookup returns CDR1 SGHDT and CDR2 YYEEEE. This CDR3 is CASSFFGTSLTFEQYF. The DNA of the CDR3 is TGTGCCAGCAGCTTCTTTGGGACTAGCCTGACTTTTGAGCAGTACTTC.

Here the CDR3 reads CASSFQGNTEAFF. CDR3 nucleotide sequence: TGTGCCAGCAGCTTTCAGGGCAACACTGAAGCTTTCTTT. The V call is TRBV7-3, the J call TRBJ1-1; D perhaps matches TRBD1 (5 bases). The CDR3 extends over 13 amino acids. The germline V gene encodes CDR1 SGHTA and CDR2 FQGTGA. Trimming pared 3 bases from V and 2 bases from J, leaving 7 bases between.

The V and J genes are TRBV5-1 and TRBJ2-2, with D hard to call. V lost 2 bases and J lost 1, with 6 bases in between. Germline V lookup: CDR1 SGHRS, CDR2 YFSETQ. The CDR3 length is 14 residues. In DNA, the CDR3 is TGCGCCAGCAGCTTTGAGTGGAACACCGGGGAGCTGTTTTTT. Encoded protein: CASSFEWNTGELFF.

The chain couples TRBV7-6 to TRBJ2-7; D perhaps matches TRBD1 (5 bases). Germline-derived CDR1 and CDR2 are SGHVS and FNYEAQ. With 5 bases removed from V and 6 bases from J, the gap between germline ends came to 8 bases. The CDR3 has 11 residues. CDR3 in DNA: TGTGCCAGCAGCGATAGGGGCGAGCAGTACTTC. Protein: CASSDRGEQYF.

V gene TRBV4-1 combines with J gene TRBJ2-5; D possibly corresponds to TRBD2 (5 bases). The closer fit of TRBJ2-7 to the DNA end suggests the J call may be wrong. The CDR3 consists of 17 residues. Germline CDR1 is MGHRA and CDR2 is YSYEKL. CDR3 bases: TGCGCCAGCAGCCAAGACGGGGTAAGGGCAGATCCCTACGAGCAGTACTTC. Translation: CASSQDGVRADPYEQYF.

The rearrangement uses TRBV7-9 and TRBJ1-3; unclear D gene. V lost 1 base and J lost 4, with 11 bases in between. This CDR3 spans 15 amino acids. The germline V gene encodes CDR1 SEHNR and CDR2 FQNEAQ (reference sequence). The CDR3 loop reads CASSLVAEEGNTIYF. CDR3 DNA sequence: TGTGCCAGCAGCTTAGTGGCAGAGGAGGGAAACACCATATATTTT.

The chain links TRBV28 to TRBJ2-7; the D gene is possibly TRBD1 (6 bases). Germline V gene data show CDR1 as MDHEN and CDR2 as SYDVKM. The CDR3 has 13 residues. Trimming took 5 bases from V and 5 from J, leaving 13 bases between them. This CDR3 is CASSDRTLHEQYF. DNA for the CDR3: TGTGCCAGCAGTGACAGGACGTTGCACGAGCAGTACTTC. Full variable domain (outside the CDR3, taken from reference TRBV28 and TRBJ2-7): DVKVTQSSRYLVKRTGEKVFLECVQDMDHENMFWYRQDPGLGLRLIYFSYDVKMKEKGDIPEGYSVSREKKERFSLILESASTNQTSMYLCASSDRTLHEQYFGPGTRLTVT.